A single sample is the source of the 10 T cell receptor beta chains below, sequenced in a study of T-cell memory formation after mild COVID-19. One entry per CDR3 protein results from TCRdb running MiXCR on the 5' RACE reads. The sample contains 350,000 to 400,000 distinct CDR3 sequences, roughly 21% of which appear only once. Sample: PBMCs or a T cell subset sorted from them (not recorded which). These receptors all come from an adult woman who had mild COVID-19 (a few samples of this study predate the infection). Cell type and time point are not known.

This clonotype was detected a few times. The chain joins TRBV12-3 or TRBV12-4 to TRBJ2-2; 7 nucleotides agree with TRBD2. There are 16 residues in the CDR3. V lost 5 bases, J lost 7 bases, and 13 bases stayed unmatched. Written as DNA, the CDR3 is TGTGCCAGCAGTCCTCGTCTCCTAGCGGAGGGCGGGGAGCTGTTTTTT. Its protein is CASSPRLLAEGGELFF.

This clonotype occurred once. This chain uses TRBV4-2 with TRBJ1-2; D may be TRBD1 (6 bases). Trimming removed 0 bases from V and 6 bases from J, with 11 bases in between. This CDR3 is built from 14 residues. The germline V gene has CDR1 LGHNA and CDR2 YNFKEQ. CDR3 DNA sequence: TGTGCCAGCAGCCAAGAGTGGGACATAAATGGCTACACCTTC. Its protein product is CASSQEWDINGYTF.

This clonotype was counted ten times or more. Here the CDR3 reads CASSQDTGQGAKEQYF. In DNA form, the CDR3 reads TGCGCCAGCAGCCAAGATACAGGACAGGGGGCTAAAGAGCAGTACTTC. The rearrangement links TRBV4-3 to TRBJ2-7; 11 positions match TRBD1. The CDR3 contains 16 residues. Germline V gene sequence: CDR1 LGHNA, CDR2 YSLEER. Trimming at V came to 0 bases and at J to 7 bases, leaving 8 bases not matched to a gene.

This clonotype was found a few times. J is TRBJ1-3 and V is TRBV4-3, with D tentatively TRBD1 (5 bases). Germline-derived CDR1 and CDR2 are LGHNA and YSLEER. CDR3 length equals 15 residues. Trimming shortened V by 3 bases and J by 0 bases, and 9 bases separated the two germline ends. The CDR3 protein is CASSHGTDSGNTIYF. In DNA form, the CDR3 reads TGCGCCAGCAGCCATGGGACGGACTCTGGAAACACCATATATTTT.

This clonotype came up a few times. V and J are TRBV28 and TRBJ2-1, with 8 positions matching TRBD2. The CDR3 has 14 residues. The germline V gene has CDR1 MDHEN and CDR2 SYDVKM. The V segment lost 6 bases and the J segment 8 bases; nucleotides outside the gene matches: 9. CDR3 DNA: TGTGCCAGCAGCATGAGCGGGAGAGAGGATGAGCAGTTCTTC. Translated, it gives CASSMSGREDEQFF.

This clonotype was picked up one time. V gene TRBV6-5 combines with J gene TRBJ2-3; unclear D gene. V was shortened by 4 bases and J by 0 bases, with 17 bases between the two germline ends. The CDR3 loop spans 17 amino acids. The V gene's germline CDR1 is MNHEY and CDR2 SVGAGI. CDR3 in amino acids: CASSFFPRRASTDTQYF. For the CDR3, the DNA is TGTGCCAGCAGTTTCTTCCCTCGTCGGGCTAGCACAGATACGCAGTATTTT.

This clonotype was picked up a small number of times. The chain is built from TRBV20-1 and TRBJ1-1; 8 bases match TRBD1. CDR3 length: 14 amino acids. The trim removed 6 bases at V and 2 bases at J, leaving 8 bases unmatched. The germline V gene encodes CDR1 DFQATT and CDR2 SNEGSKA (reference sequence). The CDR3 spells CSASPGTGNTEAFF. The CDR3 DNA reads TGCAGTGCCAGTCCCGGGACAGGCAACACTGAAGCTTTCTTT.

The sample holds a few counts of this clonotype. The rearrangement uses TRBV30 and TRBJ2-5, with TRBD2 matching over 13 bases. Germline CDR1 reads GTSNPN; CDR2 reads SVGIG (reference sequence). The CDR3 covers 16 residues. Losses at the gene ends were 5 bases for V and 4 bases for J; bases not matched to a gene: 10. CDR3 residues: CAWCGLAGVVGETQYF. As DNA, the CDR3 is TGTGCCTGGTGTGGACTAGCGGGAGTAGTAGGAGAGACCCAGTACTTC. Full variable domain (rest looked up from reference TRBV30 and TRBJ2-5): SQTIHQWPATLVQPVGSPLSLECTVEGTSNPNLYWYRQAAGRGLQLLFYSVGIGQISSEVPQNLSASRPQDRQFILSSKKLLLSDSGFYLCAWCGLAGVVGETQYFGPGTRLLVL.

This clonotype occurred a few times. This chain uses TRBV7-2 with TRBJ2-5; D call uncertain. Germline V gene lookup returns CDR1 SGHTA and CDR2 FQGNSA. This CDR3 has 15 residues. V dropped 1 base and J dropped 1 base, with 10 bases sitting between them. CDR3 residues: CASSLDNGPQETQYF. CDR3 coding DNA: TGTGCCAGCAGCTTAGATAATGGGCCCCAAGAGACCCAGTACTTC.

This clonotype was found a few times. The rearrangement links TRBV15 to TRBJ2-5; the D call may be TRBD1 or TRBD2 (5 bases each). The germline V gene encodes CDR1 LNHNV and CDR2 YYDKDF (reference sequence). This CDR3 contains 14 residues. Trimming removed 3 bases at V and 5 bases at J, with 13 bases between. Written as DNA, the CDR3 is TGTGCCACCAGCAGGGATTGGGACCCGGAGACCCAGTACTTC. Translated, it gives CATSRDWDPETQYF.